Listed below are T cell receptor beta chains from one sample, sequenced in a study of a mutant IDH1 vaccine in newly diagnosed glioma. The assay was immunoSEQ multiplex PCR, and TCRdb's table has in-frame clones only and misses some. The data contain 98,000 or so clones, roughly 90% of them singletons. The sequences come from PBMCs, collected from a glioma patient treated with radiotherapy, temozolomide or both. The origin of the receptors is a woman between 45 and 65 years old with glioma. Each CDR3 is given without its conserved first and last residue. The order of the fields is J gene, V gene, CDR3 length, CDR3 protein.

J: TRBJ1-5
V: TRBV7-9
length: 12
CDR3: ASSSLQGHQPQH

J: TRBJ2-7
V: TRBV29-1
length: 12
CDR3: SAVRELPVGEQY

J: TRBJ1-1
V: TRBV9
length: 12
CDR3: ASSITGGNTEAF

J: TRBJ2-7
V: TRBV18
length: 13
CDR3: ASSPPKDSSYEQY

J: TRBJ1-4
V: TRBV28
length: 13
CDR3: ASSPPTGSNEKLF

J: TRBJ2-5
V: TRBV10-1
length: 11
CDR3: ASSETGLETQY

J: TRBJ2-2
V: TRBV28
length: 14
CDR3: ASTTWSDSQRGELF

J: TRBJ1-4
V: TRBV6-5
length: 11
CDR3: ASQRTTNEKLF

J: TRBJ2-3
V: TRBV18
length: 13
CDR3: ASSPINGGADTQY

J: TRBJ1-2
V: TRBV19
length: 13
CDR3: ASSIAGTGGYGYT

J: TRBJ1-1
V: TRBV28
length: 13
CDR3: ASSSPDRANTEAF

J: TRBJ2-1
V: TRBV11-2
length: 12
CDR3: ASSTLTSYNEQF

J: TRBJ1-4
V: TRBV19
length: 14
CDR3: ASSIDVWGRREKLF

J: TRBJ1-1
V: TRBV2
length: 12
CDR3: ASSSGLLNTEAF

J: TRBJ2-5
V: TRBV5-4
length: 15
CDR3: ASSPASGTSGRKTQY

J: TRBJ1-2
V: TRBV10-1
length: 11
CDR3: ASSQTRVDGYT

J: TRBJ2-7
V: TRBV11-2
length: 13
CDR3: ASSSPGAGTYEQY

J: TRBJ1-5
V: TRBV5-8
length: 13
CDR3: ASSPLGDRDQPQH

J: TRBJ1-5
V: TRBV18
length: 11
CDR3: ASSPLSDQPQH

J: TRBJ2-1
V: TRBV5-1
length: 10
CDR3: ASSLGHNEQF

J: TRBJ2-3
V: TRBV5-1
length: 12
CDR3: ASSLGGLPDTQY

J: TRBJ1-1
V: TRBV12-1
length: 10
CDR3: ASTPWGPEAF

J: TRBJ1-1
V: TRBV6-6
length: 12
CDR3: ASSNPGPNTEAF

J: TRBJ2-3
V: TRBV10-2
length: 12
CDR3: ASSAGQRTDTQY

J: TRBJ2-7
V: TRBV15
length: 13
CDR3: ATSRDPGDAYEQY

J: TRBJ1-6
V: TRBV7-9
length: 12
CDR3: ASRSRDSNSPLH

J: TRBJ2-1
V: TRBV10-3
length: 11
CDR3: ATSGQGSNEQF

J: TRBJ2-7
V: TRBV18
length: 13
CDR3: ASSPWDGRGNEQY

J: TRBJ2-1
V: TRBV27
length: 9
CDR3: ASNRANEQF

J: TRBJ1-1
V: TRBV2
length: 12
CDR3: ASSDGIMNTEAF

J: TRBJ1-1
V: TRBV16
length: 12
CDR3: ASSPQGAVTEAF

J: TRBJ2-3
V: TRBV10-1
length: 13
CDR3: ASSEPGLGKDTQY

J: TRBJ2-1
V: TRBV27
length: 13
CDR3: ASRALGRAYNEQF

J: TRBJ2-6
V: TRBV10-3
length: 15
CDR3: ATRESGRDTGANVLT

J: TRBJ1-2
V: TRBV5-4
length: 11
CDR3: ASSPTTKGGYT

J: TRBJ1-5
V: TRBV4-2
length: 13
CDR3: ASSQDVRGHQPQH

J: TRBJ1-1
V: TRBV5-1
length: 17
CDR3: ASSLDRGGSVTKGTEAF